This T cell receptor (beta chain) was profiled in a study of T cells in Graves' hyperthyroidism and ophthalmopathy. About this clonotype itself: Its antigen is as yet unknown.

There are 13 residues in the CDR3. The V gene's germline CDR1 is ENHRY and CDR2 SYGVKD. V lost 4 bases and J 1 base, leaving 7 bases between the germline ends. Patients showing uncontrolled infection, other autoimmune disease, pregnancy or lactation were ineligible. On the basis of clinical symptoms, serum thyroxine and TRAb, thyroid ultrasound and orbital computed tomography, diagnoses were made. Whole-study results and caveats: Blood also showed most of the thyroid clonotypes that were expanded above 0.001.

TCR beta CDR3 regions were amplified from RNA transcripts. An initial round of RT-PCR targeting the TCR CDR3 relied on the HTBI primer set. TCRdb independently ran MiXCR on the multiplex PCR reads; one entry per CDR3 protein. The data show about 510,000 distinct CDR3 sequences, 40% to 50% seen once. Sequenced input: peripheral blood or thyroid tissue (not recorded which). The origin of this receptor is an adult woman with Graves' disease, either hyperthyroidism or ophthalmopathy (not recorded which). The genes are TRBV10-3 and TRBJ2-5; tentative D call: TRBD2 (6 bases). This chain's CDR3 is CAISVRGQETQYF. The DNA for the CDR3 is TGTGCCATCAGTGTGCGGGGCCAAGAGACCCAGTACTTC.